One and the same sample provided the 13 T cell receptor beta chains below, sequenced in a study of blood T cell repertoires in COVID-19. TCRdb's copy holds only in-frame clones and misses some; the assay was immunoSEQ multiplex PCR. The sample gives about 290,000 clones, about 82% of which show up once; approximately 3.8% is in the top ten. The sequencing input was peripheral blood. These receptor sequences come from a woman in her forties or fifties with active or convalescent COVID-19.

The chain combines TRBV6-5 with TRBJ1-2; unclear D gene. V lost 0 bases and J lost 8, with 16 bases in between. The CDR3 runs to 15 residues. The V gene's germline CDR1 is MNHEY and CDR2 SVGAGI. In nucleotides, the CDR3 is TGTGCCAGCAGTTACTCTCGGGTCCCAGTGTTAGGCTACACCTTC. This gives the protein CASSYSRVPVLGYTF.

The chain is built from TRBV6-1 and TRBJ2-7; 7 bases are a match to TRBD1. The junction had 4 bases not matched to a gene; V was cut back by 0 bases and J by 5 bases. Per germline, CDR1 MNHNS and CDR2 SASEGT. The CDR3 has 14 amino acids. The CDR3 loop is CASSEAGGKNEQYF. Written as DNA, the CDR3 is TGTGCCAGCAGTGAAGCAGGGGGCAAAAACGAGCAGTACTTC.

The gene calls are TRBV6-5 and TRBJ2-7; 7 nucleotides agree with TRBD1. Unmatched junction bases numbered 8, after V lost 6 bases and J lost 0 bases. The CDR3 is 15 amino acids. Germline V CDR1 and CDR2: MNHEY, SVGAGI. The chain's CDR3 is CASRSGTAVSYEQYF. The CDR3 coding sequence is TGTGCCAGCAGATCCGGGACAGCTGTCTCCTACGAGCAGTACTTC.

The rearrangement links TRBV24-1 to TRBJ1-2; D uncertain. Germline V gene data show CDR1 as KGHDR and CDR2 as SFDVKD. The CDR3 runs 13 residues. Trimming removed 3 bases at V and 3 bases at J, with 7 bases between. The CDR3: CATSDRSDYGYTF. The DNA for the CDR3 is TGTGCCACCAGTGATCGTTCGGACTATGGCTACACCTTC.

The V gene is TRBV29-1, the J gene TRBJ2-7; 11 bases agree with TRBD1. Per germline, CDR1 SQVTM and CDR2 ANQGSEA. V shed 6 bases, J shed 3 bases, and the junction held 13 bases outside the gene matches. The CDR3 has 16 residues. In DNA, the CDR3 is TGCAGCGTCATTCAAATCCGCGGGACAGGGGGCTACGAGCAGTACTTC. Translation gives CSVIQIRGTGGYEQYF.

The CDR3 DNA reads TGTGCCAGCAGCTCGGGACTAGCAAGGGTCACAGATACGCAGTATTTT. This codes for CASSSGLARVTDTQYF. The chain recombines TRBV5-5 with TRBJ2-3; 9 bases are shared with TRBD2. This CDR3 has 16 amino acids. CDR1 is SGHKS, CDR2 YYEKEE, per germline (reference sequence). The ends lost 3 bases at V and 2 bases at J; junction bases unmatched: 7.

The CDR3 DNA is TGTGCCAGCAGCTTAGAGGGAGATACGCAGTATTTT. It yields the protein CASSLEGDTQYF. The rearrangement links TRBV5-5 to TRBJ2-3; possible D gene TRBD2, 5 bases. The CDR3 extends over 12 amino acids. Germline V lookup: CDR1 SGHKS, CDR2 YYEKEE (reference sequence). Trimming took off 2 bases at V and 5 bases at J, with 6 bases between the two ends. Supplemented by reference TRBV5-5 and TRBJ2-3, the full variable domain reads DAGVTQSPTHLIKTRGQQVTLRCSPISGHKSVSWYQQVLGQGPQFIFQYYEKEERGRGNFPDRFSARQFPNYSSELNVNALLLGDSALYLCASSLEGDTQYFGPGTRLTVL.

This clone has just one count. V is TRBV9 and J is TRBJ1-6; maybe TRBD1 (6 bases). The CDR3 length is 16 residues. Germline CDR1 reads SGDLS; CDR2 reads YYNGEE. Trimming took off 4 bases at V and 0 bases at J, with 11 bases between the two ends. DNA for the CDR3: TGTGCCAGCAGCCGACAGGTTAGCTCCTATAATTCACCCCTCCACTTT. It translates to CASSRQVSSYNSPLHF.

V and J are TRBV15 and TRBJ1-4, with 7 bases aligning to TRBD1. Germline CDR1 is LNHNV and CDR2 is YYDKDF (reference sequence). Losses at the gene ends were 0 bases for V and 5 bases for J; bases not matched to a gene: 3. The length of the CDR3 is 15 residues. The CDR3 loop reads CATSRDPQGNEKLFF. The CDR3 DNA follows: TGTGCCACCAGCAGAGATCCACAGGGGAATGAAAAACTGTTTTTT.

This sequence joins TRBV5-5 and TRBJ1-1; D remains unclear. CDR3 length equals 13 residues. V was trimmed by 0 bases and J by 10 bases, leaving 13 bases between them. CDR1 and CDR2 from the germline V gene are SGHKS and YYEKEE (reference sequence). In DNA, the CDR3 is TGTGCCAGCAGCTTGGTAGCGGGCGCTGGAGCTTTCTTT. Amino acid sequence: CASSLVAGAGAFF. The variable domain in full, completed from reference TRBV5-5 and TRBJ1-1, reads DAGVTQSPTHLIKTRGQQVTLRCSPISGHKSVSWYQQVLGQGPQFIFQYYEKEERGRGNFPDRFSARQFPNYSSELNVNALLLGDSALYLCASSLVAGAGAFFGQGTRLTVV.

The chain combines TRBV7-9 with TRBJ1-2; the D is unclear. V lost 4 bases and J lost 4, with 4 bases in between. The CDR3 extends over 11 amino acids. Germline V gene data show CDR1 as SEHNR and CDR2 as FQNEAQ (reference sequence). CDR3 sequence reads: CASSSFYGYTF. Written as DNA, the CDR3 is TGTGCCAGCAGCTCGTTCTATGGCTACACCTTC. The full variable domain, in which reference TRBV7-9 and TRBJ1-2 provide the parts outside the CDR3, is DTGVSQNPRHKITKRGQNVTFRCDPISEHNRLYWYRQTLGQGPEFLTYFQNEAQLEKSRLLSDRFSAERPKGSFSTLEIQRTEQGDSAMYLCASSSFYGYTFGSGTRLTVV.

This clone occurred once. CDR3 protein: CASSLGSGRNSYNEQFF. The DNA for the CDR3 is TGTGCCAGCAGCCTAGGAAGCGGGAGAAACTCCTACAATGAGCAGTTCTTC. The J gene is TRBJ2-1, the V gene TRBV7-9; TRBD2 aligns across 8 bases. Germline CDR1 reads SEHNR; CDR2 reads FQNEAQ (reference sequence). V lost 5 bases, J lost 0 bases, and 9 bases stayed unmatched. The CDR3 totals 17 residues.

This CDR3 reads CASSAPLNYGYTF. The CDR3 DNA sequence: TGTGCCAGCAGCGCCCCTCTAAACTATGGCTACACCTTC. The chain carries TRBV9 and TRBJ1-2; unclear D gene. Trimming left V 3 bases short and J 2 bases short, with 8 bases between. CDR1 SGDLS and CDR2 YYNGEE come from the germline V gene. CDR3 size: 13 residues.